This record covers a single T cell receptor (beta chain). Its cognate antigen is unknown. This sample was taken from a study of OX40 agonist ivuxolimab in advanced cancers. This CDR3 region has 13 residues. V was shortened by 1 base and J by 8 bases, with 10 bases between the two germline ends. Germline CDR1 MNHNS, CDR2 SASEGT. General study points: The 0.1-3.0 mg/kg partial responders had among the lowest clonal expansion.

Repertoires were generated with immunoSEQ multiplex PCR, while TCRdb's copy carries only in-frame clones and drops some. The table includes tens of thousands of clones, approximately 88% detected once. The cohort excluded patients with autoimmune disease history or systemic immunosuppression. This TCR was recovered from an adult with an advanced solid tumor such as melanoma, head and neck, liver or kidney cancer. This rearrangement joins TRBV6-1 to TRBJ2-3; the D gene could be TRBD1 or TRBD2 (6 bases each). Source: CD4+ or CD8+ T cells sorted from blood, taken in a trial of the OX40 agonist ivuxolimab. Here the CDR3 DNA reads TGTGCCAGCAGTGAAGGCAGGGGAGGTACGCAGTATTTT. Its translation: CASSEGRGGTQYF.